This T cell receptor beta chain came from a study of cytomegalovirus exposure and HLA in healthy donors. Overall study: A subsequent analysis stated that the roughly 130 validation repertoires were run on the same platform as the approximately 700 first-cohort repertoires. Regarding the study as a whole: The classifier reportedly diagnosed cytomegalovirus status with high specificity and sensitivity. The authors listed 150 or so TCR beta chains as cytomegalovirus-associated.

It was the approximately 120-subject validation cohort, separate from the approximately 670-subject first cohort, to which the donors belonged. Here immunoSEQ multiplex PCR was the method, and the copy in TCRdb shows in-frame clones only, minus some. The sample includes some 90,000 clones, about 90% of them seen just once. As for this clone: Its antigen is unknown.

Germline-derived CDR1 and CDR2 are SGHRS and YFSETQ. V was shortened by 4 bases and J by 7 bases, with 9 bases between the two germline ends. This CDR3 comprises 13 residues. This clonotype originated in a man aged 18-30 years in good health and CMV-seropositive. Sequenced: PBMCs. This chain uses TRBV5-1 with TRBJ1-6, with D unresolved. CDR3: CASSLYTNSPLHF. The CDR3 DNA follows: TGCGCCAGCAGCCTGTACACGAATTCACCCCTCCACTTT.